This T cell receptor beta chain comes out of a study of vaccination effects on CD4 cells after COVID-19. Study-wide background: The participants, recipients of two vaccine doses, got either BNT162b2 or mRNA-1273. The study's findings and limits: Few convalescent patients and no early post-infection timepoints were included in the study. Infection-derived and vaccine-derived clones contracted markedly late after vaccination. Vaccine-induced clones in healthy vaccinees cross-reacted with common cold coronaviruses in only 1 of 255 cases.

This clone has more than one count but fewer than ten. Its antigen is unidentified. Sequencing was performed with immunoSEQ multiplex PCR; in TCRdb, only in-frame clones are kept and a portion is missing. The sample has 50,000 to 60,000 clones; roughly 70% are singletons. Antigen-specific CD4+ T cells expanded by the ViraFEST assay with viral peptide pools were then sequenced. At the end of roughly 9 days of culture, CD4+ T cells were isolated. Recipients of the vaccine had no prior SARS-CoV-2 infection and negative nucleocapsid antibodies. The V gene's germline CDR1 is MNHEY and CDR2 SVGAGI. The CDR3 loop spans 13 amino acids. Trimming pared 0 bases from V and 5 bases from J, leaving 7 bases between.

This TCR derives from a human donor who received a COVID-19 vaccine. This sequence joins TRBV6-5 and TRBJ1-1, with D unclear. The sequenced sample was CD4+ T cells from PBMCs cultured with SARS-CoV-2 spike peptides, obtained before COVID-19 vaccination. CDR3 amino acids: CASSYSGSTEAFF. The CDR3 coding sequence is TGTGCCAGCAGTTACTCAGGGTCGACTGAAGCTTTCTTT.